A selection of T cell receptor beta chains follows, all from one sample in a study of OX40 agonist ivuxolimab in advanced cancers. The table came from immunoSEQ multiplex PCR; TCRdb's copy has only in-frame clones and leaves some out. In the table there are about 66,000 clones, around 90% of which are singletons. The specimen comprised CD4+ or CD8+ T cells sorted from blood, sampled in a trial of the OX40 agonist ivuxolimab. The origin of the receptors is an adult with an advanced solid tumor such as melanoma, head and neck, liver or kidney cancer. Both conserved end residues are part of each CDR3. Fields, in order: CDR3 protein, CDR3 DNA, J gene, D gene, clone size, V gene. D genes are given only for firm matches. Only part of the rows carry a size: once, few, many, or a class if the clone is expanded.

CASNQWLSYEQYF TGTGCCAGCAACCAATGGTTATCCTACGAGCAGTACTTC TRBJ2-7 NA NA TRBV11-2
CASADRGGTDTQYF TGCGCCAGCGCCGACAGGGGAGGGACAGATACGCAGTATTTT TRBJ2-3 NA NA TRBV5-1
CASSFNLRDEKLFF TGCGCCAGCAGCTTTAACCTGAGGGATGAAAAACTGTTTTTT TRBJ1-4 NA NA TRBV5-1
CASSPRGEETQYF TGTGCCAGCAGCCCCCGGGGAGAAGAGACCCAGTACTTC TRBJ2-5 NA NA TRBV5-4
CASSPSPTGGRESNQPQHF TGTGCCAGCTCACCATCACCCACGGGGGGGCGCGAAAGCAATCAGCCCCAGCATTTT TRBJ1-5 NA NA TRBV18
CASSSAGGPMNEQFF TGTGCCAGCAGCTCAGCGGGAGGGCCCATGAATGAGCAGTTCTTC TRBJ2-1 TRBD2 NA TRBV11-2
CASSRGGQSDGYTF TGTGCCAGCAGCCGCGGGGGCCAAAGCGACGGCTACACCTTC TRBJ1-2 NA NA TRBV6-1
CASSPGTPNTGELFF TGTGCCAGCAGCCCCGGGACACCGAACACCGGGGAGCTGTTTTTT TRBJ2-2 NA NA TRBV7-3
CASSLVLSTDTQYF TGCGCCAGCAGCTTGGTCCTTAGCACAGATACGCAGTATTTT TRBJ2-3 NA NA TRBV5-1
CASSEVSSQPQHF TGTGCCAGCAGCGAGGTATCGAGCCAGCCCCAGCATTTT TRBJ1-5 NA NA TRBV6-1
CASSIVGNEKLFF TGTGCCAGTAGTATAGTAGGCAATGAAAAACTGTTTTTT TRBJ1-4 NA NA TRBV19
CASSIGGVGETQYF TGTGCCAGTAGTATAGGGGGGGTAGGAGAGACCCAGTACTTC TRBJ2-5 NA NA TRBV19
CASSGPPSGRLHEQYF TGTGCCAGCAGTGGCCCCCCTAGCGGGAGATTACACGAGCAGTACTTC TRBJ2-7 TRBD2 once TRBV6-4
CASSLWDGSNEKLFF TGTGCCAGCAGCTTGTGGGACGGATCTAATGAAAAACTGTTTTTT TRBJ1-4 NA NA TRBV7-9
CASSPWDRNNSPLHF TGTGCCAGCAGTCCCTGGGACAGAAATAATTCACCCCTCCACTTT TRBJ1-6 TRBD1 NA TRBV27
CASSSGRGLYGYTF TGTGCCAGCAGTTCTGGCAGGGGATTATATGGCTACACCTTC TRBJ1-2 NA NA TRBV27
CAITGDSYEQYF TGTGCCATAACGGGAGATTCCTACGAGCAGTACTTC TRBJ2-7 NA NA TRBV10-3
CASSLGGSTDTQYF TGCGCCAGCAGCTTAGGGGGGAGCACAGATACGCAGTATTTT TRBJ2-3 NA NA TRBV5-1
CSAYPSLFF TGCAGTGCGTATCCCTCGTTGTTCTTC TRBJ2-1 NA NA TRBV20-1
CASSLNQETQYF TGTGCCAGCAGCCTAAACCAAGAGACCCAGTACTTC TRBJ2-5 NA NA TRBV28
CASGLRQGSNEQFF TGTGCTAGTGGTCTTAGGCAGGGATCGAATGAGCAGTTCTTC TRBJ2-1 NA NA TRBV12-5
CASSEGTGGRETQYF TGTGCCAGCAGTGAAGGGACAGGGGGTCGAGAGACCCAGTACTTC TRBJ2-5 TRBD1 NA TRBV25-1
CAIRAATVYEQYF TGTGCCATCAGAGCGGCTACGGTTTACGAGCAGTACTTC TRBJ2-7 NA NA TRBV10-3
CSLIRQPNTEAFF TGCAGTTTGATAAGACAGCCCAACACTGAAGCTTTCTTT TRBJ1-1 NA NA TRBV29-1
CASSQDRSGGSGRETQYF TGCGCCAGCAGCCAAGATCGATCCGGCGGTAGCGGGAGAGAGACCCAGTACTTC TRBJ2-5 TRBD2 NA TRBV4-1
CASRDRGSYNSPLHF TGCGCCAGCAGAGACAGGGGCTCCTATAATTCACCCCTCCACTTT TRBJ1-6 TRBD1 NA TRBV10-2
CASSLELGQGNEQFF TGTGCCAGCAGCTTAGAATTGGGACAGGGGAATGAGCAGTTCTTC TRBJ2-1 TRBD1 NA TRBV11-1
CASSSLARETQYF TGTGCCAGCAGCTCCCTAGCGAGAGAGACCCAGTACTTC TRBJ2-5 NA NA TRBV7-8
CASSRTSGGDTQYF TGTGCCAGCTCAAGGACTAGCGGGGGAGATACGCAGTATTTT TRBJ2-3 TRBD2 few TRBV6-6
CAISEVVPEQYF TGTGCCATCAGTGAGGTCGTACCGGAGCAGTACTTC TRBJ2-7 NA NA TRBV10-3
CASSRKGLSYQETQYF TGTGCCAGTAGTAGAAAGGGACTCTCGTACCAAGAGACCCAGTACTTC TRBJ2-5 NA NA TRBV19
CASSPSGTEAFF TGTGCCAGCTCACCAAGTGGCACTGAAGCTTTCTTT TRBJ1-1 NA NA TRBV18
CASSLGTGEGVNQPQHF TGTGCCAGCAGCTTAGGGACAGGGGAGGGAGTCAATCAGCCCCAGCATTTT TRBJ1-5 TRBD1 NA TRBV7-8
CASSLFRGTNTGELFF TGTGCCAGCAGTTTATTTCGCGGGACTAACACCGGGGAGCTGTTTTTT TRBJ2-2 NA NA TRBV27
CASSHLPGGRGDTGELFF TGTGCCAGTAGCCACCTACCGGGGGGCAGGGGGGACACCGGGGAGCTGTTTTTT TRBJ2-2 NA NA TRBV19
CASSPGTSGLDTQYF TGCGCCAGCAGCCCCGGGACTAGCGGATTAGATACGCAGTATTTT TRBJ2-3 TRBD2 NA TRBV5-1
CASSSEVVNEKLFF TGCGCCAGCAGCTCGGAGGTCGTTAATGAAAAACTGTTTTTT TRBJ1-4 NA NA TRBV5-1
CSAIEGSRNQPQHF TGCAGCGCCATTGAGGGGAGCCGCAATCAGCCCCAGCATTTT TRBJ1-5 NA NA TRBV29-1
CASRRDSVGEKLFF TGTGCCAGCAGGCGGGACAGCGTGGGGGAAAAACTGTTTTTT TRBJ1-4 TRBD1 NA TRBV7-8
CASGQPDNQPQHF TGTGCCAGCGGGCAGCCAGATAATCAGCCCCAGCATTTT TRBJ1-5 NA once TRBV6-5
CASSQTTGGTGELFF TGCGCCAGCAGCCAAACCACAGGGGGCACCGGGGAGCTGTTTTTT TRBJ2-2 TRBD1 NA TRBV5-1
CASSGASGRADEQYF TGTGCCAGCAGTGGGGCTAGCGGGAGGGCCGACGAGCAGTACTTC TRBJ2-7 TRBD2 few TRBV2
CASSLRETTVYGYTF TGTGCCAGCAGCTTGCGCGAAACCACGGTCTATGGCTACACCTTC TRBJ1-2 NA NA TRBV5-4
CSVDRPTSGRETQYF TGCAGCGTTGATCGGCCGACTAGCGGGAGGGAGACCCAGTACTTC TRBJ2-5 TRBD2 NA TRBV29-1
CASSDGGPLLSSYEQYF TGTGCCAGCAGTGACGGGGGCCCATTATTAAGCTCCTACGAGCAGTACTTC TRBJ2-7 NA NA TRBV2
CASSLVQNTGELFF TGCGCCAGCAGCTTGGTACAGAACACCGGGGAGCTGTTTTTT TRBJ2-2 NA NA TRBV5-1
CASSSGGEETQYF TGTGCCAGCAGTTCAGGAGGGGAAGAGACCCAGTACTTC TRBJ2-5 NA NA TRBV28
CATSRTLGGGYTF TGTGCCACCAGCAGAACCCTGGGAGGAGGCTACACCTTC TRBJ1-2 NA NA TRBV15
CASSPGGQSSGNTIYF TGTGCCAGCAGCCCAGGGGGGCAAAGCTCTGGAAACACCATATATTTT TRBJ1-3 TRBD1 NA TRBV7-6